The rows below give T cell receptor beta chains drawn from one sample of a study of immune evolution from preneoplasia to lung adenocarcinoma. Profiling relied on immunoSEQ multiplex PCR, and the TCRdb table lists in-frame clones only, not all of them. This table has several thousand clones, 80% to 85% appearing once. The specimen sequenced was FFPE normal lung tissue adjacent to the tumor. Receptors originate from a person aged 50 or older with lung adenocarcinoma. Both conserved end residues are part of each CDR3. D genes are given only for firm matches. For some rows the clone size is stated as once, few or many, or as a class when expanded; others skip it.

clone_size,v_call,j_call,d_call,cdr3_nt,cdr3_aa
NA,TRBV6-6,TRBJ2-7,TRBD1,TGTGCCAGCAGTCGGGGACAGGAACGCGAGCAGTACTTC,CASSRGQEREQYF
NA,TRBV7-9,TRBJ2-1,NA,TGTGCCAGCAGCTTCACGGTGGCGGCGGCGACGAGCTCCTACAATGAGCAGTTCTTC,CASSFTVAAATSSYNEQFF
NA,TRBV9,TRBJ1-5,NA,TGTGCCAGCAGCGCTACACAGGATCAGCCCCAGCATTTT,CASSATQDQPQHF
NA,TRBV11-3,TRBJ1-1,NA,TGTGCCATCCTAATGGGGGCTAGCACTGAAGCTTTCTTT,CAILMGASTEAFF
few,TRBV5-1,TRBJ2-2,TRBD1,TGCGCCAGCAGCTCCGTCAAGACAGGGGGCAACACCGGGGAGCTGTTTTTT,CASSSVKTGGNTGELFF
NA,TRBV5-1,TRBJ2-5,NA,TGCGCCAGCAGCTTGGCGACAGGTCTCCAAGAGACCCAGTACTTC,CASSLATGLQETQYF
NA,TRBV6-4,TRBJ2-3,NA,TGTGCCAGCAGCACAAACCTGCACACAGATACGCAGTATTTT,CASSTNLHTDTQYF
NA,TRBV6-4,TRBJ2-1,TRBD2,TGTGCCAGCAGTGAGACTAGCGGGGGAGTCAATGAGCAGTTCTTC,CASSETSGGVNEQFF
NA,TRBV2,TRBJ1-2,NA,TGTGCCAGCAAGATTGCAGGGCACGGCTACACCTTC,CASKIAGHGYTF
NA,TRBV5-1,TRBJ2-7,NA,TGCGCCAGCAGCTTGGACAGCCGTAGTGGAGCCTACGAGCAGTACTTC,CASSLDSRSGAYEQYF
once,TRBV5-1,TRBJ2-7,NA,TGCGCCAGCAGCTTGGTATCGGGCTACGAGCAGTACTTC,CASSLVSGYEQYF
NA,TRBV11-2,TRBJ2-5,NA,TGTGCCAGCAGCTCTCGGGAGACCCAGTACTTC,CASSSRETQYF
NA,TRBV10-3,TRBJ1-1,NA,TGTGCCATCCCGAATGCAAGCACTGAAGCTTTCTTT,CAIPNASTEAFF
NA,TRBV6-5,TRBJ1-1,NA,TGTGCCAGCCGCAATGCCGACAGCGTGAACACTGAAGCTTTCTTT,CASRNADSVNTEAFF
NA,TRBV5-1,TRBJ2-2,NA,TGCGCCAGCAGTGGGGGTATGGTCGGGGAGCTGTTTTTT,CASSGGMVGELFF
once,TRBV11-1,TRBJ2-1,NA,TGTGCCAGCAGCTTGACACCAGGGTTAACGTCCTACAATGAGCAGTTCTTC,CASSLTPGLTSYNEQFF
NA,TRBV28,TRBJ2-7,NA,TGTGCCAGCAGTTTAAATTGGGGACCTACCTCATACGAGCAGTACTTC,CASSLNWGPTSYEQYF
NA,TRBV6-6,TRBJ2-2,TRBD1,TGTGCCAGCAGCAAGGACAGGGGCGGCACCGGGGAGCTGTTTTTT,CASSKDRGGTGELFF
NA,TRBV4-2,TRBJ1-2,NA,TGTGCCAGCAGCCGGGAGGCTAACTATGGCTACACCTTC,CASSREANYGYTF
NA,TRBV5-4,TRBJ1-2,NA,TGTGCCAGCAGCTCTGGGGGAACGGGTGGCTACACCTTC,CASSSGGTGGYTF
NA,TRBV11-2,TRBJ1-1,TRBD1,TGTGCCAGCAGCTTATACGACAGGGGGACGGCTGAAGCTTTCTTT,CASSLYDRGTAEAFF
NA,TRBV9,TRBJ2-2,NA,TGTGCCAGCAGCTCCATTACAGGGACCGGGGAGCTGTTTTTT,CASSSITGTGELFF
NA,TRBV5-5,TRBJ2-7,NA,TGTGCCAGCAGCTTCGCAGGGGTAGACGAGCAGTACTTC,CASSFAGVDEQYF
NA,TRBV5-1,TRBJ2-7,NA,TGCGCCAGCAGCTCAGGTCAGGACGAGCAGTACTTC,CASSSGQDEQYF
NA,TRBV6-5,TRBJ1-4,NA,TGTGCCAGCAGTCCCGGTTTGAAGGATGAAAAACTGTTTTTT,CASSPGLKDEKLFF
NA,TRBV5-1,TRBJ2-5,TRBD1,TGCGCCAGCAGCTTGGGACAGGGGGCTTATCTAGAGACCCAGTACTTC,CASSLGQGAYLETQYF
NA,TRBV4-2,TRBJ2-3,TRBD2,TGTGCCAGCAGCCAAGATGGGGCGGGGGGCACAGATACGCAGTATTTT,CASSQDGAGGTDTQYF
NA,TRBV29-1,TRBJ2-2,NA,TGCAGCGTTGAAGATCGGGCGAAGACCAACGGGGAGCTGTTTTTT,CSVEDRAKTNGELFF
NA,TRBV9,TRBJ2-3,NA,TGTGCCAGCAGCGTTTTTCGGGGCGGACGGATGTTCAGAGATACGCAGTATTTT,CASSVFRGGRMFRDTQYF
few,TRBV28,TRBJ1-1,NA,TGTGCCAGCAGTTTCAACAGGGAAAACTCTGAAGCTTTCTTT,CASSFNRENSEAFF
NA,TRBV6-5,TRBJ1-3,NA,TGTGCCAGCAGCCGCGACAGTGCCCAAGGCGACACCATATATTTT,CASSRDSAQGDTIYF
NA,TRBV15,TRBJ1-4,NA,TGTGCCACCAGCAGAGATCATGGGGGCAACGAGGGGGAAAAACTGTTTTTT,CATSRDHGGNEGEKLFF
NA,TRBV5-1,TRBJ2-2,NA,TGCGCCAGCAGCTTGGAGGGACAAAACACCGGGGAGCTGTTTTTT,CASSLEGQNTGELFF
NA,TRBV10-3,TRBJ2-7,NA,TGTGCCATCGGACAGAGCGAGGGCCTATCCTACGAGCAGTACTTC,CAIGQSEGLSYEQYF
few,TRBV11-1,TRBJ2-3,NA,TGTGCCAGCAAATCCCCCGGGGCGGACCCCACAGATACGCAGTATTTT,CASKSPGADPTDTQYF
NA,TRBV6-5,TRBJ1-1,NA,TGTGCCAGTCGAACCCTACACGGGGGTGATGAAGCTTTCTTT,CASRTLHGGDEAFF
once,TRBV9,TRBJ1-4,NA,TGTGCCAGCAGCGTAGCTGAAGGGTCAGGGGAAAAACTGTTTTTT,CASSVAEGSGEKLFF
NA,TRBV2,TRBJ1-5,NA,TGTGCCAGCAGCTCCGAGGGTCCACTCCAGCCCCAGCATTTT,CASSSEGPLQPQHF
once,TRBV6-5,TRBJ1-6,TRBD1,TGTGCCAGCAGCTCCCGGACAGGGGTGTATTCACCCCTCCACTTT,CASSSRTGVYSPLHF
once,TRBV27,TRBJ2-7,TRBD2,TGTGCCAGCAGCCCTGGGACTAGACGGTACGAGCAGTACTTC,CASSPGTRRYEQYF